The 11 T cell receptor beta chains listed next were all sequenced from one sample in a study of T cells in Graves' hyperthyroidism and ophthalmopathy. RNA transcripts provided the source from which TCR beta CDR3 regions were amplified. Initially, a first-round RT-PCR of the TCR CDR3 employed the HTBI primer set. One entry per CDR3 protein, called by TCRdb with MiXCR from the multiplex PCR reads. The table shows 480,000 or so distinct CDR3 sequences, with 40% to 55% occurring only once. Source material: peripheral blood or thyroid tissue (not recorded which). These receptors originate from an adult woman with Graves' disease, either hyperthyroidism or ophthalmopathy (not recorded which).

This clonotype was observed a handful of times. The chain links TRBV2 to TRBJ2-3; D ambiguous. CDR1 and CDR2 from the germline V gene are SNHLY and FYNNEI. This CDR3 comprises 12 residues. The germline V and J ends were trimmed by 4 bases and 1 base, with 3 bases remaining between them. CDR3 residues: CASSVGTDTQYF. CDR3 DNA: TGTGCCAGCAGTGTTGGCACAGATACGCAGTATTTT.

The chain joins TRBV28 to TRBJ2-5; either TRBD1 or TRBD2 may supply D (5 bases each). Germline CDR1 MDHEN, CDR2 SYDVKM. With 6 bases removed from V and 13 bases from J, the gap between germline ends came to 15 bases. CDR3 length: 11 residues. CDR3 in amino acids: CASRDNRDAYF. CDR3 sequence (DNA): TGTGCCAGCAGGGATAACCGGGACGCGTACTTC. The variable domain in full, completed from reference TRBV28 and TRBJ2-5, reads DVKVTQSSRYLVKRTGEKVFLECVQDMDHENMFWYRQDPGLGLRLIYFSYDVKMKEKGDIPEGYSVSREKKERFSLILESASTNQTSMYLCASRDNRDAYFGPGTRLLVL.

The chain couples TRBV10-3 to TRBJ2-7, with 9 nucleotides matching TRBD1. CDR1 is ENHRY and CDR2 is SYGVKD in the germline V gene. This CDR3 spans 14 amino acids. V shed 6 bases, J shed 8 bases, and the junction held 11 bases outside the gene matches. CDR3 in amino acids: CAISLPGQGAQQYF. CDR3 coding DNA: TGTGCCATCAGCTTACCGGGACAGGGAGCCCAGCAGTACTTC.

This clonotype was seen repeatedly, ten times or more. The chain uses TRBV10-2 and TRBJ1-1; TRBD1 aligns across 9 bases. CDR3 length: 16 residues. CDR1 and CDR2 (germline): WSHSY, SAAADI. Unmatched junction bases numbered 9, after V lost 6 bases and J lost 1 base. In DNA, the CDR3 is TGCGCCAGCAGCTTCGGGGGACAGGGAGCGAACACTGAAGCTTTCTTT. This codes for CASSFGGQGANTEAFF.

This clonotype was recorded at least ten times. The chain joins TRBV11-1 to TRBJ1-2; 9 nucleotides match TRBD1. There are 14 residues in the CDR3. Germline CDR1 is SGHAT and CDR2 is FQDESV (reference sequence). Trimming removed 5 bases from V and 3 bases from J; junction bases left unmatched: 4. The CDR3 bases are TGTGCCAGCAGCGGTACAGGGGGCGACTATGGCTACACCTTC. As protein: CASSGTGGDYGYTF.

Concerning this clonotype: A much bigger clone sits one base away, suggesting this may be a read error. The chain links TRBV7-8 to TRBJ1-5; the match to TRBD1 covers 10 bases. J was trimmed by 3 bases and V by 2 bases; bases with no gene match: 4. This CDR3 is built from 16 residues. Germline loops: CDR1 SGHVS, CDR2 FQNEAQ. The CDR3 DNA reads TGTGCCAGCAGCTTATCCGGGACAGGGGTCAATCAGCCCCAGCATTTT. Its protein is CASSLSGTGVNQPQHF. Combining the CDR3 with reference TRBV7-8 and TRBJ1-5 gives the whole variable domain GAGVSQSPRYKVAKRGQDVALRCDPISGHVSLFWYQQALGQGPEFLTYFQNEAQLDKSGLPSDRFFAERPEGSVSTLKIQRTQQEDSAVYLCASSLSGTGVNQPQHFGDGTRLSIL.

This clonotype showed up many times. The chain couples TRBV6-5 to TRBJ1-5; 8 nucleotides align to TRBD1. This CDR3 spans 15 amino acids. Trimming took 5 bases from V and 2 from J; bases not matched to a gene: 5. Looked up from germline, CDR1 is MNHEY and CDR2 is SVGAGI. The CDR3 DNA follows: TGTGCCAGCAGTCGCGGACAGGGAGGCAATCAGCCCCAGCATTTT. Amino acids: CASSRGQGGNQPQHF.

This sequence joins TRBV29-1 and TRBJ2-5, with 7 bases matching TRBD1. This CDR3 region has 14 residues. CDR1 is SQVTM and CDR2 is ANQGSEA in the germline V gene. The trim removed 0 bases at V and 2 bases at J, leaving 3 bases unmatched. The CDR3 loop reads CSVEDWGQQETQYF. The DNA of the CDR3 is TGCAGCGTTGAAGATTGGGGACAGCAAGAGACCCAGTACTTC.

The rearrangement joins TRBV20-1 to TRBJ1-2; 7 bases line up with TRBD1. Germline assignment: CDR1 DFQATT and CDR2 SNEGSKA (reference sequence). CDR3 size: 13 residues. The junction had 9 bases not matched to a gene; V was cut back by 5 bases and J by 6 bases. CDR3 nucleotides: TGCAGTGCTGGCTCCTCCGGGACAGATGGCTACACCTTC. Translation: CSAGSSGTDGYTF.

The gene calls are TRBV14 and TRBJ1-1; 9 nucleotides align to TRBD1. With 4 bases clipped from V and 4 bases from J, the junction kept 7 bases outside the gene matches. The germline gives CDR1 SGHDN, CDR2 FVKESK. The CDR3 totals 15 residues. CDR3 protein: CASSLLQGASTEAFF. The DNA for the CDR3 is TGTGCCAGCAGCCTGTTACAGGGGGCGAGCACTGAAGCTTTCTTT.

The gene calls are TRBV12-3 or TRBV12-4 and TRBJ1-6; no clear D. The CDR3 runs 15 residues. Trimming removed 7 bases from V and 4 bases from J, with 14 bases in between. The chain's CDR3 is CASNPRLGYNSPLHF. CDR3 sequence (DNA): TGTGCCAGCAATCCACGCTTGGGGTATAATTCACCCCTCCACTTT.